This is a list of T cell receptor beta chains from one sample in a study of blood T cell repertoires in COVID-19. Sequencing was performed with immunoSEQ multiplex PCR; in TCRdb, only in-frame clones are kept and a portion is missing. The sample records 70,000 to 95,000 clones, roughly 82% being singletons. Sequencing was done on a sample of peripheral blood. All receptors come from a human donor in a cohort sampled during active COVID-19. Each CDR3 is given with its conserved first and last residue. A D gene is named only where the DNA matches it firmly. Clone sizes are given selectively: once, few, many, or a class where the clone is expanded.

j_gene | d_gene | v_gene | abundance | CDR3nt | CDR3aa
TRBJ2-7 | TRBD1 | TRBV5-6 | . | TGTGCCAGCAGCACACGAGACAGGGACAGCGAGCAGTACTTC | CASSTRDRDSEQYF
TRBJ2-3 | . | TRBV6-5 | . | TGTGCCAGCAACGTAGGGGTGGGCACAGATACGCAGTATTTT | CASNVGVGTDTQYF
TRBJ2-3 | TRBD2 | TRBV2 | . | TGTGCCAGCAGCTGGGGACTAGCGGGGGGGCTGTTGCCAGATACGCAGTATTTT | CASSWGLAGGLLPDTQYF
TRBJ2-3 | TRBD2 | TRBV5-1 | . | TGCGCCAGCAGCCAGCTAGCGGGGGGCTTTAGCACAGATACGCAGTATTTT | CASSQLAGGFSTDTQYF
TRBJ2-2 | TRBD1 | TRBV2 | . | TGTGCCAGCAGGGCTACCTACAGGGGGACCGGGGAGCTGTTTTTT | CASRATYRGTGELFF
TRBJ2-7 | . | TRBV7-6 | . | TGTGCCAGCAGCCCACTGGGCAGCGAGCAGTACTTC | CASSPLGSEQYF
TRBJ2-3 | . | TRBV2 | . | TGTGCCAGCAAATTTAGGACAGACGCAGATACGCAGTATTTT | CASKFRTDADTQYF
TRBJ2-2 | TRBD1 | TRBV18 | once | TGTGCCAGCTCAACCCGACAGGGGTTCACCGGGGAGCTGTTTTTT | CASSTRQGFTGELFF
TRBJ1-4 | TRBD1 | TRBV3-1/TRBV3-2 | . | TGTGCCAGCAGCCAACGAGACAGGGCTAATGAAAAACTGTTTTTT | CASSQRDRANEKLFF
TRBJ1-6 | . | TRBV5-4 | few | TGTGCCAGCAGCTTGGATTCGGCGACAGGTAATAATTCACCCCTCCACTTT | CASSLDSATGNNSPLHF
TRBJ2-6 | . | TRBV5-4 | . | TGTGCCAGCAGCAAAAACGGGGTTCCTGGGGCCAACGTCCTGACTTTC | CASSKNGVPGANVLTF
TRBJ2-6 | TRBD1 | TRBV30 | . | TGTGCCTGGACTGTAACAGGGGTCGTTAGCTCTGGGGCCAACGTCTTGACTTTC | CAWTVTGVVSSGANVLTF
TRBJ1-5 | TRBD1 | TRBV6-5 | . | TGTGCCAGCAGTCCAGACAGGGGGCTTCAGCCCCAGCATTTT | CASSPDRGLQPQHF
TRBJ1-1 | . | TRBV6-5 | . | TGTGCCAGCAGTTACCGGGAGGGGACTTCGAACACTGAAGCTTTCTTT | CASSYREGTSNTEAFF
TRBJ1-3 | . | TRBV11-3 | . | TGTGCCAGCAGCTTGAGATCTGGAAACACCATATATTTT | CASSLRSGNTIYF
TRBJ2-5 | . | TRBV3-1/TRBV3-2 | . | TGTGCCAGCAGCCAAAGCGTGACCCAGTACTTC | CASSQSVTQYF
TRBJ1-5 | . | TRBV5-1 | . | TGCGCCAGCAGCTTGGCAGGGAACAGCAATCAGCCCCAGCATTTT | CASSLAGNSNQPQHF
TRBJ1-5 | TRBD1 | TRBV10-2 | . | TGCGCCAGCAGTCCCGGGACAGGGGGCAATCAGCCCCAGCATTTT | CASSPGTGGNQPQHF
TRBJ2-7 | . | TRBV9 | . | TGTGCCAGCAGCCCGGCGGACAGCAGCTCCTACGAGCAGTACTTC | CASSPADSSSYEQYF
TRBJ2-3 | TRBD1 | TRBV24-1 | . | TGTGCCACCAGTGACGGGGGGACAGGGGGTTTATCAGATACGCAGTATTTT | CATSDGGTGGLSDTQYF
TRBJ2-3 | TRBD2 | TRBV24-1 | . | TGTGCCACCAGTGATTTGTCTAGCGGAAACACAGATACGCAGTATTTT | CATSDLSSGNTDTQYF